One sample yielded the 30 T cell receptor beta chains listed below, sequenced in a study of OX40 agonist ivuxolimab in advanced cancers. Sequencing was performed with immunoSEQ multiplex PCR; in TCRdb, only in-frame clones are kept and a portion is missing. The data hold 50,000 or so clones, with roughly 82% observed a single time. Sequenced material: CD4+ or CD8+ T cells sorted from blood, taken in a trial of the OX40 agonist ivuxolimab. These receptor sequences come from an adult with an advanced solid tumor such as melanoma, head and neck, liver or kidney cancer.

The J gene is TRBJ1-1, the V gene TRBV6-6, with 7 bases fitting TRBD1. Looked up from germline, CDR1 is MNHNY and CDR2 is SVGAGI (reference sequence). J gave up 1 base and V 4 bases, and 3 bases lay outside the gene matches. The CDR3 is 14 residues long. This chain's CDR3 is CASSSRDRNTEAFF. For the CDR3, the DNA is TGTGCCAGCAGTTCCCGGGACAGGAACACTGAAGCTTTCTTT.

This CDR3 is CASKGGRKTDTQYF. The CDR3 nucleotides are TGTGCCAGCAAGGGCGGGAGAAAGACAGATACGCAGTATTTT. V gene TRBV6-5 combines with J gene TRBJ2-3, with 7 bases aligning to TRBD2. The CDR3 length is 14 residues. Looked up from germline, CDR1 is MNHEY and CDR2 is SVGAGI. Trimming at V came to 7 bases and at J to 3 bases, leaving 7 bases not matched to a gene.

This clone was detected once. The chain links TRBV4-1 to TRBJ1-3, with D possibly being TRBD1 (5 bases). The germline CDR1 and CDR2 sequences are MGHRA and YSYEKL. V was pared by 0 bases and J by 3 bases, with 9 bases between. The CDR3 covers 15 residues. DNA for the CDR3: TGCGCCAGCAGCCAAGATCAAGGGGTTGGAAACACCATATATTTT. It translates to CASSQDQGVGNTIYF.

The chain recombines TRBV6-5 with TRBJ1-2; D is perhaps TRBD1 (5 bases). The CDR3 has 14 amino acids. Germline V gene lookup returns CDR1 MNHEY and CDR2 SVGAGI. Trimming shortened V by 0 bases and J by 2 bases, and 7 bases separated the two germline ends. CDR3 DNA sequence: TGTGCCAGCAGTTACTCCGGGGGAAACTATGGCTACACCTTC. Translated, it gives CASSYSGGNYGYTF.

V and J are TRBV10-1 and TRBJ2-5; 7 bases match TRBD1. The J call may be mistaken, given a closer DNA end match to TRBJ2-7. The CDR3 is 14 residues long. Germline CDR1 and CDR2: WNHNN and SYGVQD (reference sequence). This CDR3 is CASSVAGGPYEQYF. In DNA, the CDR3 is TGCGCCAGCAGTGTGGCAGGGGGTCCCTACGAGCAGTACTTC.

The chain is built from TRBV27 and TRBJ2-1, with 7 bases lining up with TRBD2. With V trimmed by 3 bases and J by 5 bases, 10 bases remained unmatched. The germline gives CDR1 MNHEY, CDR2 SMNVEV (reference sequence). There are 16 residues in the CDR3. CDR3 amino acids: CASSFSAGELDNEQFF. CDR3 sequence (DNA): TGTGCCAGCAGTTTTTCGGCGGGGGAGCTAGACAATGAGCAGTTCTTC.

The J gene is TRBJ1-1, the V gene TRBV6-1; D is unclear. Germline V gene sequence: CDR1 MNHNS, CDR2 SASEGT. Between the trimmed V and J ends, which lost 2 bases and 0 bases, there was a span of 10 bases. The CDR3 totals 15 residues. CDR3 amino acids: CASSESGVMNTEAFF. In DNA, the CDR3 is TGTGCCAGCAGTGAATCCGGAGTTATGAACACTGAAGCTTTCTTT.

The J gene is TRBJ1-2, the V gene TRBV15; maybe TRBD1 (5 bases). The CDR3 is 14 amino acids. Deletions cut 0 bases from V and 4 bases from J, with 9 bases between. The germline CDR1 and CDR2 sequences are LNHNV and YYDKDF (reference sequence). Here the CDR3 reads CATSRDGQGYGYTF. In nucleotides, the CDR3 is TGTGCCACCAGCAGAGATGGGCAGGGCTATGGCTACACCTTC.

This sequence joins TRBV7-9 and TRBJ2-3, with D maybe TRBD1 (6 bases). Trimming pared 4 bases from V and 3 bases from J, leaving 14 bases between. CDR3 length equals 15 residues. Germline assignment: CDR1 SEHNR and CDR2 FQNEAQ (reference sequence). The CDR3 nucleotides read TGTGCCAGCAGCTCCCAGGGGAAGAGGACAGATACGCAGTATTTT. This translates into CASSSQGKRTDTQYF.

The chain is built from TRBV7-6 and TRBJ1-5; 8 bases map to TRBD1. With 6 bases clipped from V and 9 bases from J, the junction kept 13 bases outside the gene matches. CDR3 length equals 15 residues. The germline gives CDR1 SGHVS, CDR2 FNYEAQ. The CDR3 reads CASSSDRGRLGPQHF. CDR3 DNA: TGTGCCAGCAGTTCCGACAGGGGCCGGTTAGGGCCCCAGCATTTT.

The J gene is TRBJ2-3, the V gene TRBV18; TRBD2 aligns across 7 bases. The length of the CDR3 is 17 residues. Trimming took 0 bases from V and 2 from J; bases not matched to a gene: 8. Looked up from germline, CDR1 is KGHSH and CDR2 is LQKENI. The CDR3 sequence: CASSPPVAGDTTDTQYF. The CDR3 DNA reads as TGTGCCAGCTCACCACCTGTTGCGGGAGATACCACAGATACGCAGTATTTT.

The rearrangement uses TRBV7-9 and TRBJ2-6, with D possibly TRBD1 on 5 matching bases. The V end lost 3 bases, the J end lost 4 bases, and 16 bases lay between the germline ends. The CDR3 loop spans 17 amino acids. Germline V gene lookup returns CDR1 SEHNR and CDR2 FQNEAQ (reference sequence). CDR3 sequence: CASSFWTSLAGANVLTF. CDR3 DNA: TGTGCCAGCAGCTTCTGGACATCCCTGGCGGGGGCCAACGTCCTGACTTTC.

This clone has only one observation. The V gene is TRBV10-1, the J gene TRBJ2-7; D ambiguous. The CDR3 covers 13 residues. Germline CDR1 and CDR2: WNHNN and SYGVQD (reference sequence). V was cut by 2 bases and J by 2 bases, with 7 bases left in between. CDR3 nucleotides: TGCGCCAGCAGTGAGAGTCAGGCCTACGAGCAGTACTTC. Translating it yields CASSESQAYEQYF.

The chain carries TRBV19 and TRBJ1-2; D gene ambiguous. The CDR3 runs 17 residues. Germline assignment: CDR1 LNHDA and CDR2 SQIVND (reference sequence). Trimming left V 5 bases short and J 3 bases short, with 22 bases between. This CDR3 reads CASSDGIFRNVDYGYTF. The DNA of the CDR3 is TGTGCCAGTAGTGACGGCATATTTCGGAACGTCGACTATGGCTACACCTTC.

This chain uses TRBV29-1 with TRBJ2-1; D may be TRBD1 (5 bases). Trimming stripped 7 bases from V and 10 bases from J, with 20 bases between. This CDR3 spans 13 amino acids. The V gene's germline CDR1 is SQVTM and CDR2 ANQGSEA. The CDR3 sequence is CSAKGPGLREQFF. CDR3 DNA: TGCAGCGCTAAGGGGCCCGGTCTCAGGGAGCAGTTCTTC.

This chain connects TRBV9 to TRBJ2-7, with TRBD2 identical over 8 bases. Germline CDR1 and CDR2: SGDLS and YYNGEE. CDR3 length equals 15 residues. J was trimmed by 3 bases and V by 1 base; bases with no gene match: 6. Here the CDR3 reads CASSVYAGGLYEQYF. CDR3 coding DNA: TGTGCCAGCAGCGTATATGCGGGGGGACTCTACGAGCAGTACTTC.

This chain connects TRBV4-2 to TRBJ2-7; D is possibly TRBD1 (5 bases). Germline CDR1 reads LGHNA; CDR2 reads YNFKEQ. V was clipped by 1 base and J by 4 bases, with 8 bases between them. The CDR3 has 13 amino acids. The CDR3 is CASSQATVYEQYF. In DNA, the CDR3 is TGTGCCAGCAGCCAAGCGACAGTATACGAGCAGTACTTC.

J is TRBJ1-5 and V is TRBV27, with 8 bases matching TRBD1. The CDR3 is 15 amino acids. V shed 8 bases and J 3 bases; nucleotides not matched to a gene: 9. Germline CDR1 reads MNHEY; CDR2 reads SMNVEV (reference sequence). The CDR3 bases are TGTGCCAGCGGGCGAGGGACAGGAAACAATCAGCCCCAGCATTTT. Protein sequence: CASGRGTGNNQPQHF.

The chain employs TRBV29-1 and TRBJ2-1; 7 bases match TRBD1. Trimming removed 4 bases from V and 7 bases from J; junction bases left unmatched: 7. The germline gives CDR1 SQVTM, CDR2 ANQGSEA. The CDR3 has 13 residues. The CDR3 bases are TGCAGCGTTGCGGGACAGAGTAAAAATGAGCAGTTCTTC. Amino acids: CSVAGQSKNEQFF.

This rearrangement joins TRBV10-3 to TRBJ2-1, with D perhaps matching TRBD1 or TRBD2 (5 bases each). The CDR3 covers 14 residues. Germline V lookup: CDR1 ENHRY, CDR2 SYGVKD. Between the trimmed V and J ends, which lost 7 bases and 0 bases, there was a span of 10 bases. The CDR3 DNA follows: TGTGCCATCATGTCAGGGAGCTCCTACAATGAGCAGTTCTTC. This encodes CAIMSGSSYNEQFF.

The chain combines TRBV4-3 with TRBJ2-1, with no clear D. Germline V lookup: CDR1 LGHNA, CDR2 YSLEER. The CDR3 is 15 amino acids. Deletions cut 3 bases from V and 2 bases from J, with 11 bases between. The CDR3 spells CASSQDQKTYNEQFF. The CDR3 DNA follows: TGCGCCAGCAGCCAGGACCAAAAAACCTACAATGAGCAGTTCTTC.

The V call is TRBV5-6, the J call TRBJ1-1, with 9 bases fitting TRBD1. Trimming removed 4 bases from V and 1 base from J; junction bases left unmatched: 5. The CDR3 contains 15 residues. The V gene's germline CDR1 is SGHDT and CDR2 YYEEEE. DNA for the CDR3: TGTGCCAGCAGCGTGCCGGGACAGGGGAACACTGAAGCTTTCTTT. Amino acid sequence: CASSVPGQGNTEAFF. Complete variable domain (other parts from reference TRBV5-6 and TRBJ1-1): DAGVTQSPTHLIKTRGQQVTLRCSPKSGHDTVSWYQQALGQGPQFIFQYYEEEERQRGNFPDRFSGHQFPNYSSELNVNALLLGDSALYLCASSVPGQGNTEAFFGQGTRLTVV.

The chain couples TRBV7-7 to TRBJ2-1; 12 nucleotides line up with TRBD2. Germline V gene sequence: CDR1 SSHAT, CDR2 FNYEAQ (reference sequence). The CDR3 loop spans 16 amino acids. V lost 5 bases and J lost 5; bases outside the gene matches: 7. CDR3 sequence (DNA): TGTGCCAGCAGCCCCGGACTAGCGGGGCAAAACAATGAGCAGTTCTTC. It is translated as CASSPGLAGQNNEQFF.

V is TRBV5-4 and J is TRBJ2-1, with D perhaps assigned TRBD1 or TRBD2 (6 bases each). This CDR3 is 16 amino acids long. The germline V gene has CDR1 SGHNT and CDR2 YYREEE (reference sequence). Trimming cost V 4 bases and J 6 bases, with 20 bases left between them. CDR3 region: CASSHRGVGSSNEQFF. CDR3 sequence (DNA): TGTGCCAGCAGCCATAGGGGGGTTGGGAGTTCCAATGAGCAGTTCTTC.

The V gene is TRBV11-2, the J gene TRBJ1-1; 8 positions agree with TRBD1. CDR1 is SGHAT, CDR2 FQNNGV, per germline. Unmatched junction bases numbered 6, after V lost 2 bases and J lost 1 base. The length of the CDR3 is 16 residues. CDR3 loop: CASSLRQGTPNTEAFF. In DNA form, the CDR3 reads TGTGCCAGCAGCTTAAGACAGGGGACCCCGAACACTGAAGCTTTCTTT. Variable domain in full (rest from reference TRBV11-2 and TRBJ1-1): EAGVAQSPRYKIIEKRQSVAFWCNPISGHATLYWYQQILGQGPKLLIQFQNNGVVDDSQLPKDRFSAERLKGVDSTLKIQPAKLEDSAVYLCASSLRQGTPNTEAFFGQGTRLTVV.

The CDR3 bases are TGCGCCAGCAGCTTGGCAAGCCACACTGAAGCTTTCTTT. Translated: CASSLASHTEAFF. This chain connects TRBV5-1 to TRBJ1-1; no firm D call. The CDR3 spans 13 residues. Germline-derived CDR1 and CDR2 are SGHRS and YFSETQ. The V end was cut by 0 bases, the J end by 3 bases, with 6 bases between.

Only one count was recorded for this clone. The V and J genes are TRBV5-1 and TRBJ1-6, with 7 bases identical to TRBD1. CDR1 SGHRS and CDR2 YFSETQ come from the germline V gene. V gave up 0 bases and J gave up 5 bases; unmatched junction bases: 2. CDR3 size: 15 residues. In nucleotides, the CDR3 is TGCGCCAGCAGCTTGGAGGGGGCCAATAATTCACCCCTCCACTTT. As protein: CASSLEGANNSPLHF. The full variable domain, its missing parts supplied by reference TRBV5-1 and TRBJ1-6, is KAGVTQTPRYLIKTRGQQVTLSCSPISGHRSVSWYQQTPGQGLQFLFEYFSETQRNKGNFPGRFSGRQFSNSRSEMNVSTLELGDSALYLCASSLEGANNSPLHFGNGTRLTVT.

The J gene is TRBJ1-3, the V gene TRBV28, with D unclear. Germline CDR1 MDHEN, CDR2 SYDVKM. V was pared by 1 base and J by 0 bases, with 10 bases between. This CDR3 is 16 amino acids long. CDR3 amino acids: CASSLYGRSSGNTIYF. CDR3 DNA sequence: TGTGCCAGCAGTTTATACGGCAGGTCCTCTGGAAACACCATATATTTT. Supplemented by reference TRBV28 and TRBJ1-3, the full variable domain reads DVKVTQSSRYLVKRTGEKVFLECVQDMDHENMFWYRQDPGLGLRLIYFSYDVKMKEKGDIPEGYSVSREKKERFSLILESASTNQTSMYLCASSLYGRSSGNTIYFGEGSWLTVV.

This clone has a handful of counts. The genes are TRBV2 and TRBJ1-5, with 7 bases lining up with TRBD1. Trimming cost V 6 bases and J 3 bases; bases outside gene matches: 8. This CDR3 spans 15 amino acids. Germline V gene sequence: CDR1 SNHLY, CDR2 FYNNEI. Here the CDR3 DNA reads TGTGCCAGCAGCCTGACAGGGAGCCTCAATCAGCCCCAGCATTTT. Translated, it gives CASSLTGSLNQPQHF.

The genes are TRBV11-2 and TRBJ2-7; 7 bases map to TRBD2. This CDR3 is built from 16 residues. From germline, CDR1 is SGHAT and CDR2 FQNNGV. The ends lost 1 base at V and 2 bases at J; junction bases unmatched: 8. In DNA, the CDR3 is TGTGCCAGCAGCTTAGGATGGTCTAGCGGAGCCTACGAGCAGTACTTC. This gives the protein CASSLGWSSGAYEQYF.